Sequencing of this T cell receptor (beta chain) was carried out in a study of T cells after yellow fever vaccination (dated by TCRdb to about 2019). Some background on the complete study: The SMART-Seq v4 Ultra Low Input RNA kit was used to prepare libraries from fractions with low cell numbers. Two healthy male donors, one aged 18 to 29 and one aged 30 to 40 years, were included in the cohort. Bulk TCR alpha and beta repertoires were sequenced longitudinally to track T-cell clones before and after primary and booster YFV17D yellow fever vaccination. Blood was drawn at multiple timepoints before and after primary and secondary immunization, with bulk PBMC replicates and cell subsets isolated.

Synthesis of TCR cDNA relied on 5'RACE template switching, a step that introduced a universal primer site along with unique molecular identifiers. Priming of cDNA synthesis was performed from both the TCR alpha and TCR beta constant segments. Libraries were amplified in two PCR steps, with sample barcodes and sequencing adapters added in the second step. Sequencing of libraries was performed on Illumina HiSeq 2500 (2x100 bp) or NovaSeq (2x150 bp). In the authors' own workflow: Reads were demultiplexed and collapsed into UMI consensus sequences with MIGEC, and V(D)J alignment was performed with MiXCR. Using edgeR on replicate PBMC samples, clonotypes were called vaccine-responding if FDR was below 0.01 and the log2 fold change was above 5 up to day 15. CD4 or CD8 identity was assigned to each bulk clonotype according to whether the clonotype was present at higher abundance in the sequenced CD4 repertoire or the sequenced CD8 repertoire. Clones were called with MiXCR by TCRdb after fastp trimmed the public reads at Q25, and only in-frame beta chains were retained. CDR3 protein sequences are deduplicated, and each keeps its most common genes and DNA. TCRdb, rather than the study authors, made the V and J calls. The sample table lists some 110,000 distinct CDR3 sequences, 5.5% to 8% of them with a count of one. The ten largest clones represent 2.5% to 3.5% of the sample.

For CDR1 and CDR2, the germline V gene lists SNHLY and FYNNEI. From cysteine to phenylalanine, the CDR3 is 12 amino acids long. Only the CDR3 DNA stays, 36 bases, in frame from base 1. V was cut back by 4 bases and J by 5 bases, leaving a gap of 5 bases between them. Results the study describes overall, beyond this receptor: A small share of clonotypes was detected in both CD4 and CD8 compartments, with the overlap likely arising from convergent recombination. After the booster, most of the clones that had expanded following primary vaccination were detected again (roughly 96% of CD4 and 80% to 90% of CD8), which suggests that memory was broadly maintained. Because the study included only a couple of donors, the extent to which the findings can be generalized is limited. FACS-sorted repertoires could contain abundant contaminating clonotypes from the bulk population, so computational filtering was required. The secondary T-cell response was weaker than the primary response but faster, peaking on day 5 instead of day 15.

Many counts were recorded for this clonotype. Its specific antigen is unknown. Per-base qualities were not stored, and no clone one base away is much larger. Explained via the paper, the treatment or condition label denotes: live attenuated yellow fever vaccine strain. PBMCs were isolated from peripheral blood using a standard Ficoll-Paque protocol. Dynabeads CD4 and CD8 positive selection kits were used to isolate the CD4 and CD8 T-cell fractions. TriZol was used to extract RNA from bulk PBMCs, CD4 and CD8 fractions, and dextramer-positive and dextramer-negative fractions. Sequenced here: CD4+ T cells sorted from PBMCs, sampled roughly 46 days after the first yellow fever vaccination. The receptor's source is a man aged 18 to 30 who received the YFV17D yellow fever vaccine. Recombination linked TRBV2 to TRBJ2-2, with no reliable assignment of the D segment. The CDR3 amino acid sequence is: CASSAFTGELFF. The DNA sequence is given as TGTGCCAGCAGTGCGTTTACCGGGGAGCTGTTTTTT.